Listed here are 15 T cell receptor beta chains from one sample, sequenced in a study of neoadjuvant nivolumab and ipilimumab in lung cancer. Clones were read by immunoSEQ multiplex PCR, and TCRdb kept only the in-frame ones, dropping some. Of about 27,000 clones in the sample, about 76% were seen once. This specimen was tumor tissue, taken after neoadjuvant nivolumab, alone or with ipilimumab, at or shortly before surgery. These receptors were collected from an adult with non-small cell lung cancer.

This chain links TRBV19 with TRBJ2-3; D gene unclear. CDR3 length: 13 residues. The V end lost 7 bases, the J end lost 4 bases, and 12 bases lay between the germline ends. CDR1 and CDR2 from the germline V gene are LNHDA and SQIVND (reference sequence). In DNA, the CDR3 is TGTGCCAGTACCCCGACGGGCTCAGATACGCAGTATTTT. It specifies CASTPTGSDTQYF.

The chain recombines TRBV2 with TRBJ2-7; no clear D gene. The ends were cut back, 6 bases at V and 6 bases at J, with 12 bases in the middle. In germline, CDR1 is SNHLY, CDR2 FYNNEI. CDR3 length: 12 residues. The CDR3 reads CASRLDRREQYF. CDR3 nucleotide sequence: TGTGCCAGCAGATTGGACCGTCGCGAGCAGTACTTC.

The rearrangement links TRBV2 to TRBJ2-5, with TRBD2 matching 10 bases. This CDR3 has 14 residues. Germline CDR1 reads SNHLY; CDR2 reads FYNNEI. Trimming at V came to 7 bases and at J to 4 bases, leaving 6 bases not matched to a gene. The CDR3 coding sequence is TGTGCCAGCACCGGAACTAGCGGGGCAGAGACCCAGTACTTC. Translating gives CASTGTSGAETQYF.

This clone has a handful of counts. This chain connects TRBV2 to TRBJ2-3; D unclear. There are 12 residues in the CDR3. V was clipped by 3 bases and J by 0 bases, with 1 base between them. The germline gives CDR1 SNHLY, CDR2 FYNNEI. The CDR3 spells CASSDSTDTQYF. The CDR3 DNA reads as TGTGCCAGCAGTGATAGCACAGATACGCAGTATTTT. Using reference TRBV2 and TRBJ2-3 for the parts outside the CDR3, the full variable domain is EPEVTQTPSHQVTQMGQEVILRCVPISNHLYFYWYRQILGQKVEFLVSFYNNEISEKSEIFDDQFSVERPDGSNFTLKIRSTKLEDSAMYFCASSDSTDTQYFGPGTRLTVL.

The chain recombines TRBV6-1 with TRBJ2-3; TRBD1 or TRBD2 may be the D gene (6 bases each). Germline loops: CDR1 MNHNS, CDR2 SASEGT. CDR3 size: 12 residues. Trimming took off 8 bases at V and 5 bases at J, with 11 bases between the two ends. CDR3 in DNA: TGTGCCAGCTGGGGGGCTGGAGATACGCAGTATTTT. Its protein product is CASWGAGDTQYF.

The V call is TRBV30, the J call TRBJ1-2, with D perhaps matching TRBD1 (5 bases). The CDR3 loop spans 14 amino acids. Trimming cost V 1 base and J 8 bases, with 17 bases left between them. Germline CDR1 GTSNPN, CDR2 SVGIG (reference sequence). The CDR3 region is CAWSADILGEGYTF. The CDR3 DNA sequence: TGTGCCTGGAGTGCGGACATCCTGGGGGAGGGCTACACCTTC. The variable domain in full, completed from reference TRBV30 and TRBJ1-2, reads SQTIHQWPATLVQPVGSPLSLECTVEGTSNPNLYWYRQAAGRGLQLLFYSVGIGQISSEVPQNLSASRPQDRQFILSSKKLLLSDSGFYLCAWSADILGEGYTFGSGTRLTVV.

The chain is built from TRBV11-2 and TRBJ1-1, with D tentatively TRBD1 (6 bases). Germline CDR1 is SGHAT and CDR2 is FQNNGV. V was cut by 8 bases and J by 4 bases, with 14 bases left in between. The CDR3 totals 13 residues. CDR3 residues: CASLIWGATEAFF. The CDR3 coding sequence is TGTGCCAGCCTGATATGGGGGGCCACTGAAGCTTTCTTT. Full variable domain (rest looked up from reference TRBV11-2 and TRBJ1-1): EAGVAQSPRYKIIEKRQSVAFWCNPISGHATLYWYQQILGQGPKLLIQFQNNGVVDDSQLPKDRFSAERLKGVDSTLKIQPAKLEDSAVYLCASLIWGATEAFFGQGTRLTVV.

The rearrangement links TRBV28 to TRBJ1-6, with 7 bases identical to TRBD1. The CDR3 runs 19 residues. Per the germline V gene, CDR1 is MDHEN and CDR2 is SYDVKM. The ends lost 5 bases at V and 0 bases at J; junction bases unmatched: 13. The CDR3 protein is CASSPPTGLGSSYNSPLHF. The CDR3, as DNA: TGTGCCAGCAGTCCCCCGACAGGGCTGGGGAGCTCCTATAATTCACCCCTCCACTTT.

The rearrangement joins TRBV7-2 to TRBJ1-1; no clear D gene. Germline V gene sequence: CDR1 SGHTA, CDR2 FQGNSA. Trimming stripped 1 base from V and 4 bases from J, with 16 bases between. This CDR3 has 16 residues. CDR3 coding DNA: TGTGCCAGCAGCTTAGTGGGAGGGTTTAGGGTCACTGAAGCTTTCTTT. It specifies CASSLVGGFRVTEAFF. Based on the CDR3 plus reference TRBV7-2 and TRBJ1-1, the full variable domain is GAGVSQSPSNKVTEKGKDVELRCDPISGHTALYWYRQSLGQGLEFLIYFQGNSAPDKSGLPSDRFSAERTGGSVSTLTIQRTQQEDSAVYLCASSLVGGFRVTEAFFGQGTRLTVV.

J is TRBJ1-1 and V is TRBV2; D perhaps matches TRBD1 (5 bases). Germline V CDR1 and CDR2: SNHLY, FYNNEI. The CDR3 is 14 amino acids. V lost 2 bases to trimming and J lost 5 bases, with 12 bases between them. CDR3 sequence reads: CASSEIGRETEAFF. In DNA form, the CDR3 reads TGTGCCAGCAGTGAAATAGGCAGGGAGACTGAAGCTTTCTTT. The full variable domain, its missing parts supplied by reference TRBV2 and TRBJ1-1, is EPEVTQTPSHQVTQMGQEVILRCVPISNHLYFYWYRQILGQKVEFLVSFYNNEISEKSEIFDDQFSVERPDGSNFTLKIRSTKLEDSAMYFCASSEIGRETEAFFGQGTRLTVV.

About this clone itself: One end of the junction varies from germline; a read error may be responsible. J is TRBJ1-2 and V is TRBV7-9; 8 bases agree with TRBD1. The CDR3 runs to 15 residues. Germline V gene lookup returns CDR1 SEHNR and CDR2 FQNEAQ (reference sequence). The CDR3 DNA reads as TGTGCCAGCAGCTTTGGGCAGGGGGCTAAATATGGCTACACCTTC. Translation gives CASSFGQGAKYGYTF.

V gene TRBV5-1 combines with J gene TRBJ2-5, with 10 bases fitting TRBD2. Trimming took 4 bases from V and 0 from J; bases not matched to a gene: 3. This CDR3 is 15 amino acids long. Germline V gene data show CDR1 as SGHRS and CDR2 as YFSETQ. CDR3 region: CASSKGLANQETQYF. The DNA for the CDR3 is TGCGCCAGCAGCAAGGGACTAGCGAACCAAGAGACCCAGTACTTC.

The rearrangement uses TRBV5-1 and TRBJ2-2; 8 nucleotides line up with TRBD1. The CDR3 runs to 15 residues. In germline, CDR1 is SGHRS, CDR2 YFSETQ. Trimming removed 4 bases from V and 6 bases from J; junction bases left unmatched: 8. The CDR3 bases are TGCGCCAGCAGCGATGGTTCAGGGGGCCCCGGGGAGCTGTTTTTT. It specifies CASSDGSGGPGELFF. The full variable domain, in which reference TRBV5-1 and TRBJ2-2 provide the parts outside the CDR3, is KAGVTQTPRYLIKTRGQQVTLSCSPISGHRSVSWYQQTPGQGLQFLFEYFSETQRNKGNFPGRFSGRQFSNSRSEMNVSTLELGDSALYLCASSDGSGGPGELFFGEGSRLTVL.

The V call is TRBV28, the J call TRBJ2-3, with a weak D call TRBD1 (5 bases). CDR3 length equals 13 residues. Trimming removed 9 bases from V and 4 bases from J, with 14 bases in between. CDR1 MDHEN and CDR2 SYDVKM come from the germline V gene. In nucleotides, the CDR3 is TGTGCCAGTGGGGCAGGGATCGCAGATACGCAGTATTTT. It is translated as CASGAGIADTQYF.

This rearrangement joins TRBV11-2 to TRBJ1-1; D not resolved. Germline CDR1 and CDR2: SGHAT and FQNNGV. V lost 0 bases, J lost 4 bases, and 12 bases lay in between. This CDR3 region has 15 residues. In DNA, the CDR3 is TGTGCCAGCAGCTTAGATAGGCAGGCGGTCACTGAAGCTTTCTTT. Protein product: CASSLDRQAVTEAFF.